This T cell receptor (beta chain) was profiled in a study of monozygotic twins with cystic fibrosis. Overall study results and limits: Clonality was generally low (median about 0.01), higher in the most severe patients. Co-twins had the most similar V usage for 13 of 16 pairs, J for 8.

The CDR3 is 13 amino acids. The V gene's germline CDR1 is SEHNR and CDR2 FQNEAQ (reference sequence). The J segment lost 6 bases and the V segment lost 5 bases, leaving 3 bases of the junction unmatched. This clone has just a few counts. Its antigen is currently unknown. Sequencing used immunoSEQ multiplex PCR; TCRdb keeps in-frame clones, though not all of them. The table records 30,000 or so clones, approximately 72% of them present only once. Sequenced input: blood. V is TRBV7-9 and J is TRBJ2-7, with 11 bases that match TRBD2. This TCR was sampled from a girl under 18 with cystic fibrosis. CDR3 bases: TGTGCCAGCAGCATACTAGCGGGAGTCGAGCAGTACTTC. It translates to CASSILAGVEQYF.